This TCR beta chain was sequenced during a study of blood T cell repertoires in COVID-19. Turning to the study itself: PBMCs, B-cell-depleted T cells, or T cells were the source of the cDNA or gDNA that made up the material.

Profiled with immunoSEQ multiplex PCR; TCRdb holds only in-frame clones, not every one. In the table there are a few hundred thousand clones, approximately 85% of which are singletons. The CDR3 contains 14 residues. V dropped 4 bases and J dropped 4; count of bases not matched to a gene: 6. Germline values: CDR1 SGHNT, CDR2 YYREEE (reference sequence). Source material: peripheral blood. The TCR comes from a woman between 65 and 79 years old with acute or convalescent COVID-19. This chain uses TRBV5-4 with TRBJ2-5, with 8 nucleotides matching TRBD1. In DNA, the CDR3 is TGTGCCAGCAGCCCGGACAGGGCTCGAGAGACCCAGTACTTC. As protein: CASSPDRARETQYF.